The next 20 T cell receptor beta chains were all read from a single sample in a study of CD8+CD57+ T cells in acquired aplastic anemia. Profiling that covered TCR beta VDJ and CDR3 relied on genomic DNA as its template. Via MiXCR, TCRdb re-called the reads, giving one row per CDR3 protein. The sample lists 400,000 to 500,000 distinct CDR3 sequences; around 72% were seen once. Sequencing was performed on sorted CD4+, CD8+, or CD8+CD57+ T cells (not recorded which) from PBMCs. These receptor sequences come from a human donor in good health, serving as a control.

As for this clonotype: This is likely a read error, given that the CDR3 carries no conserved phenylalanine or tryptophan at its end. This chain connects TRBV7-2 to TRBJ1-4, with D unresolved. Germline values: CDR1 SGHTA, CDR2 FQGNSA. This CDR3 contains 13 residues. Trimming took off 1 base at V and 5 bases at J, with 5 bases between the two ends. CDR3 nucleotide sequence: TGTGCCAGCAGCTTAGTGACCAATGAAAAACTGTTTCTT. It translates to CASSLVTNEKLFL.

This clonotype was recorded at least ten times. The V call is TRBV9, the J call TRBJ2-3; possible D gene TRBD2, 6 bases. The CDR3 loop spans 16 amino acids. V was pared by 4 bases and J by 2 bases, with 17 bases between. From germline, CDR1 is SGDLS and CDR2 YYNGEE. The CDR3 DNA follows: TGTGCCAGCAGCTCTAAACGGGGACTTCTCACAGATACGCAGTATTTT. Protein: CASSSKRGLLTDTQYF.

The chain carries TRBV25-1 and TRBJ1-5; D remains ambiguous. With 4 bases removed from V and 5 bases from J, the gap between germline ends came to 9 bases. Germline values: CDR1 MGHDK, CDR2 SYGVNS. This CDR3 has 13 amino acids. This CDR3 is CASSAGSDQPQHF. The CDR3 bases are TGTGCCAGCAGTGCGGGGTCCGATCAGCCCCAGCATTTT.

This clonotype was found many times. The genes are TRBV10-3 and TRBJ2-7, with D maybe TRBD1 (6 bases). CDR3 length equals 13 residues. Trimming removed 3 bases at V and 3 bases at J, with 9 bases between. In germline, CDR1 is ENHRY, CDR2 SYGVKD. Written as DNA, the CDR3 is TGTGCCATCAGTGATGGCAGGGGCTACGAGCAGTACTTC. It yields the protein CAISDGRGYEQYF.

On this clonotype itself: At one end, the junction sequence differs from germline, possibly due to a read error. This chain connects TRBV7-6 to TRBJ2-7; tentatively, D is TRBD2 (6 bases). This CDR3 contains 14 residues. Germline lookup yields CDR1 SGHVS and CDR2 FNYEAQ. The CDR3 region is CASSLHSTTDTGDF. As DNA, the CDR3 is TGTGCCAGCAGCTTACATAGTACCACGGACACGGGGGACTTC.

The chain has TRBV7-9 and TRBJ1-2; D gene uncertain. The V end lost 5 bases, the J end lost 5 bases, and 15 bases lay between the germline ends. The CDR3 length is 14 residues. Germline V gene sequence: CDR1 SEHNR, CDR2 FQNEAQ (reference sequence). The CDR3 DNA reads TGTGCCAGCAGCAGTGAGAATCCGGGGTATGGCTACACCTTC. Translating gives CASSSENPGYGYTF. Full variable domain (outside the CDR3, taken from reference TRBV7-9 and TRBJ1-2): DTGVSQNPRHKITKRGQNVTFRCDPISEHNRLYWYRQTLGQGPEFLTYFQNEAQLEKSRLLSDRFSAERPKGSFSTLEIQRTEQGDSAMYLCASSSENPGYGYTFGSGTRLTVV.

The chain employs TRBV10-3 and TRBJ2-3; D might be TRBD2 (7 bases). This CDR3 spans 16 amino acids. The ends were cut back, 4 bases at V and 0 bases at J, with 14 bases in the middle. The germline gives CDR1 ENHRY, CDR2 SYGVKD. The CDR3 is CAISGAGAGSTDTQYF. CDR3 coding DNA: TGTGCCATCAGTGGTGCGGGGGCGGGGAGCACAGATACGCAGTATTTT.

This chain joins TRBV2 and TRBJ1-4, with D perhaps matching TRBD1 (6 bases). The germline CDR1 and CDR2 sequences are SNHLY and FYNNEI. Trimming left V 6 bases short and J 10 bases short, with 24 bases between. The CDR3 runs to 16 residues. CDR3 nucleotide sequence: TGTGCCAGCAGGCCAACTGGAGGGACATCTCATGGAAAACTGTTTTTT. This sequence encodes CASRPTGGTSHGKLFF.

This clonotype was observed many times. V gene TRBV15 combines with J gene TRBJ1-5; D is perhaps TRBD1 (6 bases). Trimming cost V 3 bases and J 3 bases, with 9 bases left between them. CDR1 LNHNV and CDR2 YYDKDF come from the germline V gene (reference sequence). This CDR3 comprises 14 residues. Here the CDR3 reads CATSSHRDNQPQHF. The CDR3 nucleotides read TGTGCCACCAGCAGTCACAGGGACAATCAGCCCCAGCATTTT.

Concerning this clonotype itself: One end of the junction varies from germline; a read error may be responsible. The rearrangement uses TRBV2 and TRBJ1-3, with a possible D match to TRBD1 (5 bases). Germline CDR1 and CDR2: SNHLY and FYNNEI. The CDR3 totals 18 residues. This chain's CDR3 is CASLRFRGFVASGNAIYF. The CDR3 bases are TGTGCCAGCTTACGTTTTAGGGGTTTCGTCGCCTCCGGAAACGCCATATATTTT.

Only a few counts were recorded for this clonotype. The chain recombines TRBV29-1 with TRBJ1-2; D call uncertain. The V end was cut by 2 bases, the J end by 5 bases, with 9 bases between. There are 12 residues in the CDR3. Germline loops: CDR1 SQVTM, CDR2 ANQGSEA. The CDR3 coding sequence is TGCAGCGTTGAATTGGCAACGTATGGCTACACCTTC. It yields the protein CSVELATYGYTF. Complete variable domain (other parts from reference TRBV29-1 and TRBJ1-2): SAVISQKPSRDICQRGTSLTIQCQVDSQVTMMFWYRQQPGQSLTLIATANQGSEATYESGFVIDKFPISRPNLTFSTLTVSNMSPEDSSIYLCSVELATYGYTFGSGTRLTVV.

This chain links TRBV6-1 with TRBJ1-6; TRBD1 aligns across 9 bases. Germline V gene sequence: CDR1 MNHNS, CDR2 SASEGT. V shed 6 bases, J shed 3 bases, and the junction held 3 bases outside the gene matches. The CDR3 loop spans 15 amino acids. CDR3 sequence: CASRRQGGYNSPLHF. As DNA, the CDR3 is TGTGCCAGCAGGAGACAGGGGGGCTATAATTCACCCCTCCACTTT.

Many counts were recorded for this clonotype. The CDR3: CASGLDQSRGQYF. CDR3 DNA: TGTGCTAGTGGTTTGGACCAATCTCGTGGGCAGTACTTC. This chain uses TRBV12-5 with TRBJ2-7; no clear D gene. Germline CDR1 LGHNT, CDR2 FRNRAP. There are 13 residues in the CDR3. The V and J ends lost 1 base and 9 bases respectively, with 13 bases between them.

This clonotype has ten or more counts. This chain connects TRBV12-3 or TRBV12-4 to TRBJ1-5; D call uncertain. The length of the CDR3 is 12 residues. V lost 5 bases to trimming and J lost 3 bases, with 5 bases between them. CDR3 sequence (DNA): TGTGCCAGCAGTCCACTCAATCAGCCCCAGCATTTT. It translates to CASSPLNQPQHF.

About this clonotype itself: Its ends do not fully match the called genes, so a read error is possible. The chain is built from TRBV19 and TRBJ2-7, with D unclear. This CDR3 comprises 15 residues. Per germline, CDR1 LNHDA and CDR2 SQIVND (reference sequence). CDR3 loop: CASTERFQASYVQYF. DNA of the CDR3: TGTGCCAGTACAGAACGGTTCCAGGCCTCCTACGTGCAGTACTTC.

This clonotype was seen many times. This sequence joins TRBV4-2 and TRBJ2-7, with D possibly matching TRBD1 (5 bases). This CDR3 has 14 residues. Deletions cut 1 base from V and 1 base from J, with 8 bases between. Per germline, CDR1 LGHNA and CDR2 YNFKEQ. The CDR3 here is CASSQGTPSYEQYF. The DNA for the CDR3 is TGTGCCAGCAGCCAAGGGACACCTTCCTACGAGCAGTACTTC.

As concerns this clonotype: It is unclear where the CDR3 begins or ends on the DNA, so no DNA is shown, and the CDR3 is as TCRdb lists it. This rearrangement joins TRBV7-2 to TRBJ2-7. Looked up from germline, CDR1 is SGHTA and CDR2 is FQGNSA. The CDR3 length equals 15 residues, ends included. The CDR3 sequence is CASSLGPFYEQYFYF.

Regarding this clonotype: This CDR3 is missing its conserved last phenylalanine or tryptophan, likely due to a read error. The DNA is omitted, as the CDR3 cannot be located on it reliably, and the CDR3 follows TCRdb's listing. The CDR3 here is CAIRTGGRNTEACS. The chain couples TRBV10-3 to TRBJ1-1; the table's D call of TRBD1 was not tested on the DNA. With termini counted, the CDR3 has 14 amino acids. CDR1 ENHRY and CDR2 SYGVKD come from the germline V gene.

With respect to this clonotype: Because the CDR3 is missing its conserved closing phenylalanine or tryptophan, this is likely a read error. It is unclear where the CDR3 begins or ends on the DNA, so no DNA is shown, and the CDR3 is as TCRdb lists it. The chain recombines TRBV15 with TRBJ1-2. Germline V lookup: CDR1 LNHNV, CDR2 YYDKDF (reference sequence). The CDR3 contains 16 residues when both ends are counted. The CDR3 sequence is CATSRDSGFSNYHYRN.

This clonotype was picked up many times. CDR3 nucleotide sequence: TGCGCCAGCAGCCACGCGTGGGGGACGAACACTGAAGCTTTCTTT. It codes for CASSHAWGTNTEAFF. The chain recombines TRBV5-1 with TRBJ1-1, with D perhaps TRBD1 (5 bases). The V end was cut by 4 bases, the J end by 1 base, with 14 bases between. Germline V gives CDR1 SGHRS, CDR2 YFSETQ. The CDR3 has 15 amino acids.